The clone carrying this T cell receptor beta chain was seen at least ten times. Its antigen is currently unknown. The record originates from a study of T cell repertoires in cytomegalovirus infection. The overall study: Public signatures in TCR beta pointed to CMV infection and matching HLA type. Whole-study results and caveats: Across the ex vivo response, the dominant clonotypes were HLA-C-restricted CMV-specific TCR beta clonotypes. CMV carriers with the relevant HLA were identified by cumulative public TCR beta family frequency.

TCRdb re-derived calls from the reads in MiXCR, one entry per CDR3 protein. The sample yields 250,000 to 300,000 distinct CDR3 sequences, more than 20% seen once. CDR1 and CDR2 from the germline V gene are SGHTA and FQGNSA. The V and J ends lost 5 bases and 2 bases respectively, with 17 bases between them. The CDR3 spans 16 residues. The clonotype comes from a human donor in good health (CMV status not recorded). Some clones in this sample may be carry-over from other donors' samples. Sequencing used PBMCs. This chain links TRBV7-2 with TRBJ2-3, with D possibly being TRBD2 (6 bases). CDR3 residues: CASSPGRQGPTDTQYF. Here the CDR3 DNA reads TGTGCCAGCAGCCCAGGGAGGCAGGGCCCCACAGATACGCAGTATTTT.